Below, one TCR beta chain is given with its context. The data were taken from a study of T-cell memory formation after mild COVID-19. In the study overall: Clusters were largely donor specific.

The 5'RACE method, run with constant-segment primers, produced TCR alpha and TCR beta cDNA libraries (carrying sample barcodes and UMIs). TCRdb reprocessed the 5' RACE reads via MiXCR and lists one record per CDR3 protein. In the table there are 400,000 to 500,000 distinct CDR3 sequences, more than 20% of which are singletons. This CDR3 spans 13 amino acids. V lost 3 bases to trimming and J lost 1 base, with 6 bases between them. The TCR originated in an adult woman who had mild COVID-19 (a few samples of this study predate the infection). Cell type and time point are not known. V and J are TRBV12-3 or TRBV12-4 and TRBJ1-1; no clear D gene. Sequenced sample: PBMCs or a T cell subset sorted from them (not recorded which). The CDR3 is CASSFMGNTEAFF. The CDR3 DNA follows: TGTGCCAGCAGTTTCATGGGGAACACTGAAGCTTTCTTT.